The present TCR beta chain was sequenced within a study of blood T cell repertoires in COVID-19. The authors' processing: Nucleated cell number was recorded as an estimate derived from reference gene primer amplification. The table came from immunoSEQ multiplex PCR; TCRdb's copy has only in-frame clones and leaves some out. V, J and clone size reflect that table, while D and trimming were determined from the DNA. The sample consists of 300,000 to 350,000 clones, around 87% of them appearing once. The CDR3 is made up of 16 amino acids. Germline-derived CDR1 and CDR2 are SGHDT and YYEEEE. Trimming cost V 1 base and J 7 bases, with 18 bases left between them.

The V gene is TRBV5-6, the J gene TRBJ2-1; D is unclear. The receptor's source is a woman aged 45-65 years with COVID-19, enrolled during active disease. Material for sequencing was peripheral blood. The CDR3 spells CASSLIPRLVGNEQFF. The CDR3 DNA sequence: TGTGCCAGCAGCTTGATCCCACGGCTAGTCGGGAATGAGCAGTTCTTC.